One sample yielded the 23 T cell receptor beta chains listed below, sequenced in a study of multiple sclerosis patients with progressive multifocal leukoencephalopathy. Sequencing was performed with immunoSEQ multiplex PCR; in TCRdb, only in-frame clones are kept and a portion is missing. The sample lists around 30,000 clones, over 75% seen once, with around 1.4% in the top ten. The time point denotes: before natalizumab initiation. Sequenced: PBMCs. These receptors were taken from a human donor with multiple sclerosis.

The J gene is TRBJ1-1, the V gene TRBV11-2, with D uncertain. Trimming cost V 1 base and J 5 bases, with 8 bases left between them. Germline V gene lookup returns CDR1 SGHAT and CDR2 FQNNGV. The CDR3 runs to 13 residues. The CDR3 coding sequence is TGTGCCAGCAGCTTAGTAACGGGTACTGAAGCTTTCTTT. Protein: CASSLVTGTEAFF.

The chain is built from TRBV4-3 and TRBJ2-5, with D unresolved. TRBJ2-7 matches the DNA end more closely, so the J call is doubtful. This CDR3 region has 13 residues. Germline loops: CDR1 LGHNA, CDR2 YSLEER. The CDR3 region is CASSRDFSYEQYF. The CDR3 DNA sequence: TGCGCCAGCAGCCGAGATTTCTCCTACGAGCAGTACTTC.

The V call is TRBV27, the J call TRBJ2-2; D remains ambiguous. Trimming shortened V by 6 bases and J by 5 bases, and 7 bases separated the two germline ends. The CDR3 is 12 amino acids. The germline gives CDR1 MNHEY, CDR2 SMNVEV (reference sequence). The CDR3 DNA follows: TGTGCCAGCAGCCTGGGGACCGGGGAGCTGTTTTTT. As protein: CASSLGTGELFF.

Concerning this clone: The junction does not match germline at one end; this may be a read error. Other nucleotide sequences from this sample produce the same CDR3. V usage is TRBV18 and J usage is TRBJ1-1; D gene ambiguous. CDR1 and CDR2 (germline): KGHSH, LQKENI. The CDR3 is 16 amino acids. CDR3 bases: TGTGCCAGCTCGCCACAATCGAGGGAAGGAGGAACTGAAGCTTTCTTT. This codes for CASSPQSREGGTEAFF.

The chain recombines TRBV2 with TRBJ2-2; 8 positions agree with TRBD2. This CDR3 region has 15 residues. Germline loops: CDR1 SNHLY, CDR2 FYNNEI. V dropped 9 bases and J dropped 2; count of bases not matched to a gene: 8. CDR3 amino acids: CASSLLAVNTGELFF. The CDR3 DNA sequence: TGTGCCAGTTCCTTACTAGCGGTTAACACCGGGGAGCTGTTTTTT.

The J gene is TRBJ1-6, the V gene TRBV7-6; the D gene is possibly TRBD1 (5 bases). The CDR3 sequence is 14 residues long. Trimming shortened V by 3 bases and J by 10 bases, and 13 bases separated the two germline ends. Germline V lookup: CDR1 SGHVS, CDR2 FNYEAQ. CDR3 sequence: CASSLGGLNSPLHF. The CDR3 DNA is TGTGCCAGCAGCTTGGGGGGACTCAACTCACCCCTCCACTTT.

CDR3 bases: TGTGCCAGCACCTCCGGACTAGCCTATGGCTACACCTTC. Protein: CASTSGLAYGYTF. The chain combines TRBV6-6 with TRBJ1-2, with unresolved D. The CDR3 sequence is 13 residues long. V was clipped by 7 bases and J by 4 bases, with 13 bases between them. Germline V lookup: CDR1 MNHNY, CDR2 SVGAGI (reference sequence).

CDR3 sequence: CASSFLREMNTEAFF. The CDR3 DNA is TGTGCCAGCAGCTTCCTCAGGGAAATGAACACTGAAGCTTTCTTT. The rearrangement uses TRBV7-9 and TRBJ1-1; D perhaps matches TRBD1 (5 bases). Germline loops: CDR1 SEHNR, CDR2 FQNEAQ (reference sequence). The V end was cut by 3 bases, the J end by 0 bases, with 11 bases between. CDR3 size: 15 residues.

The CDR3 DNA reads as TGTGCCAGCAGTTCGGACTGGCACCGGCTGGATGAAAAACTGTTTTTT. Its protein is CASSSDWHRLDEKLFF. The gene calls are TRBV28 and TRBJ1-4; D unclear. In germline, CDR1 is MDHEN, CDR2 SYDVKM. V lost 4 bases and J 6 bases, leaving 18 bases between the germline ends. There are 16 residues in the CDR3.

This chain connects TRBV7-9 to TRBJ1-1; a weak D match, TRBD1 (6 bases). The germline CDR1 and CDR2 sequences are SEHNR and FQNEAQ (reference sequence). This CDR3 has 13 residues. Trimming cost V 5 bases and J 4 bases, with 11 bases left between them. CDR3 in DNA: TGTGCCAGCAGCATGAGGGGGGTCACTGAAGCTTTCTTT. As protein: CASSMRGVTEAFF. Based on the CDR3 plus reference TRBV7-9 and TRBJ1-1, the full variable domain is DTGVSQNPRHKITKRGQNVTFRCDPISEHNRLYWYRQTLGQGPEFLTYFQNEAQLEKSRLLSDRFSAERPKGSFSTLEIQRTEQGDSAMYLCASSMRGVTEAFFGQGTRLTVV.

The CDR3 DNA sequence: TGTGCCACCAGCAGAGCATTAACCGGGACAGGGGAATCTGGCTACACCTTC. This codes for CATSRALTGTGESGYTF. The chain joins TRBV15 to TRBJ1-2; 10 bases agree with TRBD1. The CDR3 runs 17 residues. The trim removed 1 base at V and 7 bases at J, leaving 12 bases unmatched. Germline V gene sequence: CDR1 LNHNV, CDR2 YYDKDF (reference sequence).

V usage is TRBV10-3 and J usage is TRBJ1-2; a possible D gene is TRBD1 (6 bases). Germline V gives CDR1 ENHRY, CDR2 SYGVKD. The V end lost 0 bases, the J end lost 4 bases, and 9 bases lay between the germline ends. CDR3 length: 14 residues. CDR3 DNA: TGTGCCATCAGTGAGTCGGGGGCCACCTATGGCTACACCTTC. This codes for CAISESGATYGYTF.

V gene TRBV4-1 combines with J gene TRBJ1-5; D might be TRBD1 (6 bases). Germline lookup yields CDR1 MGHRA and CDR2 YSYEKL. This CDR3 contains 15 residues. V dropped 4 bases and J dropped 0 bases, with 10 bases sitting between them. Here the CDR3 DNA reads TGCGCCAGCAGCCGGACGGACAGTAGCAATCAGCCCCAGCATTTT. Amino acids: CASSRTDSSNQPQHF.

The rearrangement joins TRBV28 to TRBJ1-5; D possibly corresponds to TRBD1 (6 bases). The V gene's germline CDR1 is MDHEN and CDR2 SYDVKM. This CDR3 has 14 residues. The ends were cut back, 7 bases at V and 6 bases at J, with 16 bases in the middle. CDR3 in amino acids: CASKGRRDTQPQHF. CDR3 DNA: TGTGCCAGCAAAGGGCGAAGGGACACTCAGCCCCAGCATTTT. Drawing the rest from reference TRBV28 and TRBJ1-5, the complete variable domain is DVKVTQSSRYLVKRTGEKVFLECVQDMDHENMFWYRQDPGLGLRLIYFSYDVKMKEKGDIPEGYSVSREKKERFSLILESASTNQTSMYLCASKGRRDTQPQHFGDGTRLSIL.

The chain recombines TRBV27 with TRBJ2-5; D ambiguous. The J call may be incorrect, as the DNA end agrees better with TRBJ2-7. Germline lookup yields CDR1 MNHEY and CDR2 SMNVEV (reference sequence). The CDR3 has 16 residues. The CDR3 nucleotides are TGTGCCAGCAGTTTATCCGCGACACATTTAGCCTACGAGCAGTACTTC. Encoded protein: CASSLSATHLAYEQYF.

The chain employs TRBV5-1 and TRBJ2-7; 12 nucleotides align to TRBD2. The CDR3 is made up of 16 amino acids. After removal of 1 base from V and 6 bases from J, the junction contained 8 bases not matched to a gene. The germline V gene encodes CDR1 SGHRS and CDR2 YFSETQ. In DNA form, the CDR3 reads TGCGCCAGCAGCTTGTGGACTAGCGGGACTCTTGGCGAGCAGTACTTC. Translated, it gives CASSLWTSGTLGEQYF.

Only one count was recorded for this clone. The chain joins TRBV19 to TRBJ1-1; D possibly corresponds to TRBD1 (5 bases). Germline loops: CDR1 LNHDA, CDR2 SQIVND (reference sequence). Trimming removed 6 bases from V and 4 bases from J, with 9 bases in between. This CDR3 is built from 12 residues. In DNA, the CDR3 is TGTGCCAGTAGGCTGGGGGGCACTGAAGCTTTCTTT. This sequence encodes CASRLGGTEAFF.

CDR3 sequence: CATSRDGGGWQTQYF. As DNA, the CDR3 is TGTGCCACCAGCAGAGATGGAGGCGGGTGGCAGACCCAGTACTTC. V gene TRBV15 combines with J gene TRBJ2-5, with a weak D call TRBD2 (5 bases). Germline V gene sequence: CDR1 LNHNV, CDR2 YYDKDF (reference sequence). V gave up 0 bases and J gave up 6 bases, with 14 bases separating them. This CDR3 is built from 15 residues. The full variable domain, in which reference TRBV15 and TRBJ2-5 provide the parts outside the CDR3, is DAMVIQNPRYQVTQFGKPVTLSCSQTLNHNVMYWYQQKSSQAPKLLFHYYDKDFNNEADTPDNFQSRRPNTSFCFLDIRSPGLGDTAMYLCATSRDGGGWQTQYFGPGTRLLVL.

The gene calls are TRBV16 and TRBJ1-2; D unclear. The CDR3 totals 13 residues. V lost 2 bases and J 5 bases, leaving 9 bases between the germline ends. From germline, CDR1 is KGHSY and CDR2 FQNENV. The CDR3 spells CASSQEPYYGYTF. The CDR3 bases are TGTGCCAGCAGCCAAGAGCCATATTATGGCTACACCTTC.

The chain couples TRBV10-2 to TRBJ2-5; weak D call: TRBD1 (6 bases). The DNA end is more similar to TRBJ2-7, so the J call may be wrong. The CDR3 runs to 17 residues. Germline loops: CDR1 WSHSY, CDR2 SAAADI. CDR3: CASSEGRVGQFSYEQYF. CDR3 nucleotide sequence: TGCGCCAGCAGTGAAGGAAGGGTAGGACAGTTCTCCTACGAGCAGTACTTC.

CDR3 DNA: TGTGCCAGCTCGACAGGGAGCAATCAGCCCCAGCATTTT. Translating gives CASSTGSNQPQHF. V and J are TRBV7-2 and TRBJ1-5; 7 nucleotides line up with TRBD1. Germline-derived CDR1 and CDR2 are SGHTA and FQGNSA. Unmatched junction bases numbered 2, after V lost 8 bases and J lost 1 base. The CDR3 extends over 13 amino acids.

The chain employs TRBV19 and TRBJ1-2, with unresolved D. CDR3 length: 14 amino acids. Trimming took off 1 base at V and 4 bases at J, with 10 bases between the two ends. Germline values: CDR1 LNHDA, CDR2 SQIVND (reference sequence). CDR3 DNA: TGTGCCAGTAGTATAGTAAACAGCCCCTATGGCTACACCTTC. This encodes CASSIVNSPYGYTF.

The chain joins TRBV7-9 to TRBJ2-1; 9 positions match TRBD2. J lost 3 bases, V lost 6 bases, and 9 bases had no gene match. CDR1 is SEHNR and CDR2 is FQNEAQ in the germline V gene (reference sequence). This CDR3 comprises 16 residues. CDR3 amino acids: CASRPALAGNYNEQFF. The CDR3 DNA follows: TGTGCCAGCAGACCCGCGCTAGCGGGAAACTACAATGAGCAGTTCTTC. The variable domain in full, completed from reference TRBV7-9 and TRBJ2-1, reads DTGVSQNPRHKITKRGQNVTFRCDPISEHNRLYWYRQTLGQGPEFLTYFQNEAQLEKSRLLSDRFSAERPKGSFSTLEIQRTEQGDSAMYLCASRPALAGNYNEQFFGPGTRLTVL.